This entry lists 5 T cell receptor beta chains sequenced from one sample in a study of Ad26.COV2.S vaccination and SARS-CoV-2 variants. Sequencing was performed with immunoSEQ multiplex PCR; in TCRdb, only in-frame clones are kept and a portion is missing. The data contain some 410,000 clones, about 92% of them seen just once; the ten biggest clones take up 1.5% to 2%. The treatment was: 15 to 20 received Ad26.COV2.S at low or high dose, single or two shots; 5 received placebo; per-sample allocation not given. Samples were taken on day 63 after the first vaccine or placebo injection. Specimen: peripheral blood, collected in a trial of Ad26.COV2.S vaccine versus placebo. The receptor source for this set is a person aged 18-60 years who received the Ad26.COV2.S COVID-19 vaccine or a placebo.

The rearrangement uses TRBV28 and TRBJ2-1, with D perhaps TRBD2 (6 bases). This CDR3 is built from 14 residues. Looked up from germline, CDR1 is MDHEN and CDR2 is SYDVKM. V dropped 7 bases and J dropped 9 bases, with 19 bases sitting between them. The CDR3 DNA is TGTGCCAGCAATTGGGTGGAGGGAGAAAGTGAGCAGTTCTTC. It is translated as CASNWVEGESEQFF.

The CDR3 coding sequence is TGCGCCAGCAGCTTGGGCTGGGGGGGCAATCAGCCCCAGCATTTT. This gives the protein CASSLGWGGNQPQHF. The J gene is TRBJ1-5, the V gene TRBV5-1; D is possibly TRBD1 (5 bases). Germline V lookup: CDR1 SGHRS, CDR2 YFSETQ. This CDR3 is built from 15 residues. V lost 0 bases, J lost 2 bases, and 9 bases lay in between.

The chain uses TRBV3-1 (or the pseudogene TRBV3-2) and TRBJ2-5; D gene unclear. Germline CDR1 is LGHDT and CDR2 is YNNKEL (reference sequence). CDR3 size: 14 residues. V dropped 1 base and J dropped 1 base, with 7 bases sitting between them. The CDR3 DNA reads TGTGCCAGCAGCCAAGGACATACCCAAGAGACCCAGTACTTC. Translated: CASSQGHTQETQYF.

This rearrangement joins TRBV10-2 to TRBJ1-2; D gene uncertain. The length of the CDR3 is 12 residues. The ends were cut back, 2 bases at V and 7 bases at J, with 8 bases in the middle. CDR1 is WSHSY and CDR2 is SAAADI in the germline V gene. This chain's CDR3 is CASSERMSGYTF. The CDR3 DNA reads as TGCGCCAGCAGTGAGCGCATGAGTGGCTACACCTTC.

This chain links TRBV30 with TRBJ1-2, with 10 bases aligning to TRBD1. CDR3 length: 14 amino acids. Trimming cost V 5 bases and J 7 bases; bases outside gene matches: 10. Germline values: CDR1 GTSNPN, CDR2 SVGIG (reference sequence). The CDR3 DNA reads as TGTGCCTGGCTTGCCGGGACAGGGGATAGTGGCTACACCTTC. Translating gives CAWLAGTGDSGYTF.